Listed below are T cell receptor beta chains from one sample, sequenced in a study of cytomegalovirus exposure and HLA in healthy donors. TCRdb's copy holds only in-frame clones and misses some; the assay was immunoSEQ multiplex PCR. Of approximately 150,000 clones listed, approximately 76% were seen once; the top ten hold under 1.5%. Source material: PBMCs. The receptor set was obtained from a man aged 60 to 75 in good health and CMV-seronegative. Both conserved end residues are trimmed from each CDR3.

V gene	J gene	CDR3 protein
TRBV28	TRBJ1-4	ASSPSGGWDEKLF
TRBV7-2	TRBJ2-1	ASSPRLAGNNEQF
TRBV9	TRBJ1-2	ASSPGPGGYGYT
TRBV5-1	TRBJ1-1	ASRYRDRTMNTEAF
TRBV6-5	TRBJ1-2	ASRSTVDRGYGYT
TRBV2	TRBJ2-1	ASSEDSSYNEQF
TRBV25-1	TRBJ2-5	ASREETQY
TRBV29-1	TRBJ2-3	SVDPGTDTQY
TRBV7-9	TRBJ1-6	ASRGTGVNSPLH
TRBV9	TRBJ1-1	ASSEVTGNTEAF
TRBV9	TRBJ1-3	ASSVDPAGLRTIY
TRBV7-2	TRBJ2-1	ASSPHSGRTYNEQF
TRBV10-3	TRBJ2-7	AISLRSSGNSEQY
TRBV5-4	TRBJ2-5	ASSLGGGRAIQETQY
TRBV27	TRBJ2-1	ASRPPGTRGYNEQF
TRBV9	TRBJ2-1	ASSVNRGRGEQF
TRBV29-1	TRBJ1-4	SVTRQANEKLF
TRBV7-2	TRBJ2-7	ASSLGAGLEYEQY
TRBV29-1	TRBJ2-7	SVDGGPTPYEQY
TRBV9	TRBJ2-5	ASSVGADTQETQY
TRBV15	TRBJ2-7	ATSAGLAGGLEQY
TRBV9	TRBJ2-7	ASSVGSLSYEQY
TRBV2	TRBJ1-3	ASSEGVTGNTIY
TRBV7-9	TRBJ2-3	ASSPSLAGETDTQY
TRBV19	TRBJ2-1	ASSLAGGTTNEQF
TRBV19	TRBJ1-5	ASSIHGQNPFSNQPQH
TRBV2	TRBJ2-5	ASQGLAGFRETQY
TRBV19	TRBJ1-1	ASGNRGKDTEAF
TRBV29-1	TRBJ1-1	SVRGTGQVEAF
TRBV9	TRBJ2-7	ASSVGIGSSYEQY
TRBV27	TRBJ2-5	ASSQGSGETQY
TRBV2	TRBJ2-7	ASSLEWTGNYEQY
TRBV7-9	TRBJ2-2	ASSLLAGGPGELF
TRBV19	TRBJ2-7	ASSSASVGSYEQY
TRBV7-2	TRBJ2-5	ASSLTRKETQY
TRBV19	TRBJ2-7	ASSMNYGGLAYEQY
TRBV2	TRBJ2-3	ASSEGAGVFYTQY
TRBV11-2	TRBJ2-5	ASSRGGQETQY